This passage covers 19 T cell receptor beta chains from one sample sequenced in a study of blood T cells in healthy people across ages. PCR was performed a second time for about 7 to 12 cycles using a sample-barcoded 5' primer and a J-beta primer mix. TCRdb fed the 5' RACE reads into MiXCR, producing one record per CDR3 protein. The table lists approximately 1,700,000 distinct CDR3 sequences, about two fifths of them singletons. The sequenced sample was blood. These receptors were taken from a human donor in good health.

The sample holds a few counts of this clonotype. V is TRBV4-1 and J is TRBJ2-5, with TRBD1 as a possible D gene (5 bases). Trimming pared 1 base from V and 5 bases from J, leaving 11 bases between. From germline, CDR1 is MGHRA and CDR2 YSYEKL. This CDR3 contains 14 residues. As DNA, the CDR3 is TGCGCCAGCAGCCAAGTGGGGCAGTGGGAGACCCAGTACTTC. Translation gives CASSQVGQWETQYF.

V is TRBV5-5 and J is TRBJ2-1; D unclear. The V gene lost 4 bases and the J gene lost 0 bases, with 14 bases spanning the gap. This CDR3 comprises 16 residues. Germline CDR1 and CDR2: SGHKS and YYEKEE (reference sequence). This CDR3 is CASSQRPTSSYNEQFF. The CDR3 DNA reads TGTGCCAGCAGCCAAAGACCCACATCCTCCTACAATGAGCAGTTCTTC.

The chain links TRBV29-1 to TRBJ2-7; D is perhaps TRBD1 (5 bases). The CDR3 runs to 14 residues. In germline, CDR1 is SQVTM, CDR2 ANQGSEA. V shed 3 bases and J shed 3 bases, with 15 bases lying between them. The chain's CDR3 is CSVDTAGLNYEQYF. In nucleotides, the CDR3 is TGCAGCGTTGATACGGCAGGGTTGAACTACGAGCAGTACTTC.

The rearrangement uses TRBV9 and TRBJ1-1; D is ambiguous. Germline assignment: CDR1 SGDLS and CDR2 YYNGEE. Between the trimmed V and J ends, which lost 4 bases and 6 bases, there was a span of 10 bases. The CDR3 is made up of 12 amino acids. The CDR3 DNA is TGTGCCAGCAGCCCAGAGTCACCTGAAGCTTTCTTT. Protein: CASSPESPEAFF.

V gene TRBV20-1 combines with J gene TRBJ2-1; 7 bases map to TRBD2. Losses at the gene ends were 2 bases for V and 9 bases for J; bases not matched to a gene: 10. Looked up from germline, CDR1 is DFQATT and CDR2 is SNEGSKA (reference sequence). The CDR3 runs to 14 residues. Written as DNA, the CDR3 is TGCAGTGCTAGATTCCGGGGGGAAGGCTTTGAGCAGTTCTTC. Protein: CSARFRGEGFEQFF.

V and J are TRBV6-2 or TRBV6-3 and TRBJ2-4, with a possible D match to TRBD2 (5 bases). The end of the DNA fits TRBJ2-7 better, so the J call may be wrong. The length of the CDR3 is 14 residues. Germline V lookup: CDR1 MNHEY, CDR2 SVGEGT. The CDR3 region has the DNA TGTGCCAGCAATATACGGGGTAGGACCTACGAGCAGTACTTC. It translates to CASNIRGRTYEQYF.

The chain's CDR3 is CASSHKRDDRNIQYF. The CDR3 DNA is TGTGCCAGCAGCCACAAACGAGATGACAGAAACATTCAGTACTTC. The rearrangement joins TRBV7-2 to TRBJ2-4; D perhaps matches TRBD1 (5 bases). The CDR3 has 15 residues. Between the trimmed V and J ends, which lost 5 bases and 6 bases, there was a span of 17 bases. Germline lookup yields CDR1 SGHTA and CDR2 FQGNSA.

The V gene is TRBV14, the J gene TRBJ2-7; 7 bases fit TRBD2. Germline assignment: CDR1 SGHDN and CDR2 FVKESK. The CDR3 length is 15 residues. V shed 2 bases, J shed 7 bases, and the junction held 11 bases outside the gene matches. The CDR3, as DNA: TGTGCCAGCAGCCAATACGACAGCGGGGCCGGTGAGCAGTACTTC. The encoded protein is CASSQYDSGAGEQYF.

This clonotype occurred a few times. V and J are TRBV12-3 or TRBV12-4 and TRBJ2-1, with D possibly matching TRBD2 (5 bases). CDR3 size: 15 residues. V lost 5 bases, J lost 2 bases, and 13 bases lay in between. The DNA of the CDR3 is TGTGCCAGCAGTCCCCGGGTTAGCGCCTACAATGAGCAGTTCTTC. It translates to CASSPRVSAYNEQFF.

The CDR3 nucleotides read TGTGCCAGCAGCCAAGTTCCCGGGACAGGGGGCAATGAGCAGTTCTTC. Its protein product is CASSQVPGTGGNEQFF. The rearrangement uses TRBV3-1 and TRBJ2-1; TRBD1 agrees at 11 bases. The CDR3 loop spans 16 amino acids. Trimming cost V 1 base and J 6 bases; bases outside gene matches: 5. Germline-derived CDR1 and CDR2 are LGHDT and YNNKEL (reference sequence).

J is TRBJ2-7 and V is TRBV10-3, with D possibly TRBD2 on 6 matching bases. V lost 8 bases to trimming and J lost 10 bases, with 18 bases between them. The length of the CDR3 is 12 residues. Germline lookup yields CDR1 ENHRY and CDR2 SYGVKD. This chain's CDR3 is CAIGVEGDFQYF. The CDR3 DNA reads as TGTGCCATCGGGGTGGAGGGCGATTTCCAGTACTTC.

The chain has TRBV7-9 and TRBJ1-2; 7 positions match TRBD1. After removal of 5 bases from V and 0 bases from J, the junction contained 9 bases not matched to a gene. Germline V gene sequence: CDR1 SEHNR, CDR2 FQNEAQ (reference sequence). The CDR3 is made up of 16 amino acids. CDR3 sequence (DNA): TGTGCCAGCAGCCCCGTCGGCGGGACAGCTAACTATGGCTACACCTTC. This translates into CASSPVGGTANYGYTF.

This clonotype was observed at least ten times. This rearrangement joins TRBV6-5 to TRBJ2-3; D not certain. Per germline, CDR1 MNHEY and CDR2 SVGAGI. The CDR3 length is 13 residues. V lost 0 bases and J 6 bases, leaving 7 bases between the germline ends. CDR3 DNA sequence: TGTGCCAGCAGTTACTCGACTGGGGATACGCAGTATTTT. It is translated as CASSYSTGDTQYF.

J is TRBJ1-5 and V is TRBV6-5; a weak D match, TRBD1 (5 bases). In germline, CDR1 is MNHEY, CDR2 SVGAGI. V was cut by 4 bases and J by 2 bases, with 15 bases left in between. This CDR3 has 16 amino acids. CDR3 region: CASSSLGARGNQPQHF. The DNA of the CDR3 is TGTGCCAGCAGTTCCTTAGGGGCACGGGGCAATCAGCCCCAGCATTTT.

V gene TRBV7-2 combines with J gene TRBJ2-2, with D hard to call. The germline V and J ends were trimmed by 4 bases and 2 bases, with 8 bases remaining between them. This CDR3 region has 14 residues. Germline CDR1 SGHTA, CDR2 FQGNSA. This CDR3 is CASSSKSNTGELFF. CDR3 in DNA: TGTGCCAGCAGCTCCAAATCAAACACCGGGGAGCTGTTTTTT.

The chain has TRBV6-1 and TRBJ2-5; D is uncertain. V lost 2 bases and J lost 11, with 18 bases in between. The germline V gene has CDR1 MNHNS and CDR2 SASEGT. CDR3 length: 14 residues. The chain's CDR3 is CASSETGRVYEQYF. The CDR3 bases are TGTGCCAGCAGTGAAACCGGCCGGGTCTATGAGCAGTACTTC.

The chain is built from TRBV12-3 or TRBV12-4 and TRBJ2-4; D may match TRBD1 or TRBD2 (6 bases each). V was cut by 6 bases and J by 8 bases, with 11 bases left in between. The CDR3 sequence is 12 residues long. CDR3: CASSHREDIQYF. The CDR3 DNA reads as TGTGCCAGCAGCCACAGGGAGGACATTCAGTACTTC.

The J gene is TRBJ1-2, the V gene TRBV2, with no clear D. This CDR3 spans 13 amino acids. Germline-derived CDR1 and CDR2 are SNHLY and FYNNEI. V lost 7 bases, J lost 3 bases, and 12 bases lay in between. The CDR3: CASKMLGDYGYTF. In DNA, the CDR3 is TGTGCCAGCAAGATGCTAGGAGACTATGGCTACACCTTC.

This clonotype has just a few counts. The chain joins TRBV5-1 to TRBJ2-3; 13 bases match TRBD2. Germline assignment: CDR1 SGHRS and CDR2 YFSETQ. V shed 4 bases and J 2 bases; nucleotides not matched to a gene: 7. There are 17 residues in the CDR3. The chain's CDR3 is CASSLGTSGVYTDTQYF. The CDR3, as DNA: TGCGCCAGCAGCCTGGGGACTAGCGGGGTGTACACAGATACGCAGTATTTT. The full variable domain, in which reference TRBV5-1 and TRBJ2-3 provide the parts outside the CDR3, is KAGVTQTPRYLIKTRGQQVTLSCSPISGHRSVSWYQQTPGQGLQFLFEYFSETQRNKGNFPGRFSGRQFSNSRSEMNVSTLELGDSALYLCASSLGTSGVYTDTQYFGPGTRLTVL.